The 27 T cell receptor beta chains below all came from one sample that was sequenced in a study of T-cell memory formation after mild COVID-19. TCRdb independently ran MiXCR on the 5' RACE reads; one entry per CDR3 protein. The repertoire holds 120,000 or so distinct CDR3 sequences, with about 15% as singletons. The sample was PBMCs or a T cell subset sorted from them (not recorded which). All receptors derive from an adult woman who had mild COVID-19 (a few samples of this study predate the infection). Cell type and time point are not known.

The genes are TRBV19 and TRBJ1-1; possible D gene TRBD1, 6 bases. The CDR3 extends over 14 amino acids. The germline V gene has CDR1 LNHDA and CDR2 SQIVND (reference sequence). V was cut by 3 bases and J by 8 bases, with 16 bases left in between. CDR3 region: CASSIGWETGEAFF. In DNA form, the CDR3 reads TGTGCCAGTAGTATCGGATGGGAGACAGGCGAAGCTTTCTTT. Full variable domain (remainder filled in from reference TRBV19 and TRBJ1-1): DGGITQSPKYLFRKEGQNVTLSCEQNLNHDAMYWYRQDPGQGLRLIYYSQIVNDFQKGDIAEGYSVSREKKESFPLTVTSAQKNPTAFYLCASSIGWETGEAFFGQGTRLTVV.

This clonotype was found many times. The chain is built from TRBV7-8 and TRBJ2-7, with TRBD2 matching 10 bases. There are 16 residues in the CDR3. Per the germline V gene, CDR1 is SGHVS and CDR2 is FQNEAQ. V trimming: 5 bases; J trimming: 8 bases; junction bases outside the gene matches: 15. The CDR3 spells CASSPSGLAGAVQQYF. CDR3 nucleotides: TGTGCCAGCAGCCCTAGCGGGCTAGCGGGAGCGGTTCAGCAGTACTTC.

This clonotype was seen more than once but under ten times. DNA for the CDR3: TGTGCCAGCAGGGTCACAGATACGCAGTATTTT. Its translation is CASRVTDTQYF. This chain links TRBV12-3 or TRBV12-4 with TRBJ2-3; no definite D call. The V and J ends lost 6 bases and 2 bases respectively, with 3 bases between them. This CDR3 contains 11 residues.

The rearrangement uses TRBV29-1 and TRBJ2-7, with D perhaps assigned TRBD1 or TRBD2 (5 bases each). Germline assignment: CDR1 SQVTM and CDR2 ANQGSEA. The CDR3 length is 11 residues. The V gene lost 6 bases and the J gene lost 0 bases, with 6 bases spanning the gap. The CDR3 nucleotides read TGCAGCGTCGGGACCTCCTACGAGCAGTACTTC. This translates into CSVGTSYEQYF.

The chain carries TRBV5-1 and TRBJ2-3; D unresolved. CDR3 size: 15 residues. Germline V gene data show CDR1 as SGHRS and CDR2 as YFSETQ. With 7 bases removed from V and 2 bases from J, the gap between germline ends came to 17 bases. CDR3 region: CASANLKEPTDTQYF. DNA for the CDR3: TGCGCCAGCGCTAACCTGAAAGAGCCCACAGATACGCAGTATTTT.

The chain uses TRBV19 and TRBJ2-5; D remains unclear. The CDR3 totals 13 residues. Germline V gene sequence: CDR1 LNHDA, CDR2 SQIVND (reference sequence). Trimming took off 3 bases at V and 4 bases at J, with 9 bases between the two ends. This CDR3 reads CASSMFPGETQYF. CDR3 coding DNA: TGTGCCAGTAGTATGTTCCCGGGAGAGACCCAGTACTTC.

This clonotype has a handful of counts. The J gene is TRBJ2-3, the V gene TRBV12-3 or TRBV12-4, with 11 bases identical to TRBD2. Germline trimming cut 7 bases from V and 1 base from J; bases unmatched to any gene: 4. The CDR3 has 15 amino acids. CDR3 bases: TGTGCCAGCACCCAACTAGCGGGGGGCACAGATACGCAGTATTTT. Its protein product is CASTQLAGGTDTQYF.

The V and J genes are TRBV4-3 and TRBJ2-5, with 7 bases identical to TRBD2. This CDR3 has 14 amino acids. Per germline, CDR1 LGHNA and CDR2 YSLEER. Trimming removed 1 base from V and 7 bases from J; junction bases left unmatched: 6. CDR3 in amino acids: CASSQGGSEGTQYF. The CDR3 bases are TGCGCCAGCAGCCAAGGCGGGAGTGAGGGGACCCAGTACTTC.

The rearrangement joins TRBV13 to TRBJ1-5; D ambiguous. This CDR3 spans 14 amino acids. Germline V gene sequence: CDR1 PRHDT, CDR2 FYEKMQ (reference sequence). The V end lost 0 bases, the J end lost 5 bases, and 8 bases lay between the germline ends. The CDR3 reads CASSLGTGHQPQHF. CDR3 nucleotides: TGTGCCAGCAGCTTAGGGACTGGGCATCAGCCCCAGCATTTT.

This clonotype was observed a handful of times. This rearrangement joins TRBV7-3 to TRBJ2-3; D is ambiguous. Trimming removed 3 bases at V and 0 bases at J, with 7 bases between. Germline V gene data show CDR1 as SGHTA and CDR2 as FQGTGA. This CDR3 comprises 14 residues. Here the CDR3 DNA reads TGTGCCAGCAGCTTTACGACTAGCACAGATACGCAGTATTTT. Amino acids: CASSFTTSTDTQYF.

The rearrangement links TRBV29-1 to TRBJ1-1; tentative D call: TRBD1 (6 bases). The germline gives CDR1 SQVTM, CDR2 ANQGSEA. The V end was cut by 6 bases, the J end by 10 bases, with 15 bases between. The CDR3 is 11 residues long. This CDR3 reads CSVGGPTAAFF. CDR3 DNA: TGCAGCGTCGGGGGCCCAACGGCAGCTTTCTTT. Using reference TRBV29-1 and TRBJ1-1 for the parts outside the CDR3, the full variable domain is SAVISQKPSRDICQRGTSLTIQCQVDSQVTMMFWYRQQPGQSLTLIATANQGSEATYESGFVIDKFPISRPNLTFSTLTVSNMSPEDSSIYLCSVGGPTAAFFGQGTRLTVV.

This clonotype occurred many times. This sequence joins TRBV3-1 and TRBJ1-2; 8 bases line up with TRBD1. Germline CDR1 is LGHDT and CDR2 is YNNKEL (reference sequence). After removal of 4 bases from V and 5 bases from J, the junction contained 9 bases not matched to a gene. This CDR3 region has 15 residues. The CDR3 spells CASSLSSGTGYGYTF. CDR3 bases: TGTGCCAGCAGCCTATCCTCCGGGACAGGATATGGCTACACCTTC.

The table lists this clonotype with a few counts. The chain combines TRBV12-3 or TRBV12-4 with TRBJ2-5; 9 nucleotides match TRBD1. This CDR3 contains 13 residues. The J segment lost 5 bases and the V segment lost 6 bases, leaving 4 bases of the junction unmatched. This CDR3 is CASRQGAGETQYF. The CDR3 DNA reads TGTGCCAGCAGACAGGGGGCGGGGGAGACCCAGTACTTC.

The V gene is TRBV20-1, the J gene TRBJ2-3; the match to TRBD1 covers 9 bases. Trimming at V came to 5 bases and at J to 3 bases, leaving 3 bases not matched to a gene. The CDR3 extends over 13 amino acids. From germline, CDR1 is DFQATT and CDR2 SNEGSKA (reference sequence). The CDR3 nucleotides are TGCAGTGCTTACAGGGGGCCGACAGATACGCAGTATTTT. It translates to CSAYRGPTDTQYF.

The J gene is TRBJ2-1, the V gene TRBV29-1; D may be TRBD2 (6 bases). Trimming removed 1 base from V and 0 bases from J, with 13 bases in between. Per the germline V gene, CDR1 is SQVTM and CDR2 is ANQGSEA. There are 16 residues in the CDR3. CDR3 DNA sequence: TGCAGCGTTGAAGGAAAGTGGGGGGACTCCTACAATGAGCAGTTCTTC. Amino acids: CSVEGKWGDSYNEQFF.

The chain couples TRBV2 to TRBJ2-1; 14 nucleotides match TRBD2. V lost 4 bases and J lost 8; bases outside the gene matches: 10. The length of the CDR3 is 17 residues. Germline V gene data show CDR1 as SNHLY and CDR2 as FYNNEI. The CDR3 DNA reads as TGTGCCAGCAGTGTAGGTCGAGGGACTAGCGGGGGCGATGAGCAGTTCTTC. It specifies CASSVGRGTSGGDEQFF.

The sample holds many counts of this clonotype. V gene TRBV14 combines with J gene TRBJ2-1, with D possibly matching TRBD2 (6 bases). V gave up 1 base and J gave up 0 bases, with 10 bases separating them. CDR1 and CDR2 (germline): SGHDN, FVKESK. The CDR3 loop spans 16 amino acids. The CDR3 DNA reads as TGTGCCAGCAGCCAAGTGTCCGGGAGCTCCTACAATGAGCAGTTCTTC. This codes for CASSQVSGSSYNEQFF.

This clonotype has only a few counts. The chain links TRBV24-1 to TRBJ2-1; 13 positions match TRBD2. Germline CDR1 and CDR2: KGHDR and SFDVKD. The J segment lost 6 bases and the V segment lost 9 bases, leaving 4 bases of the junction unmatched. The CDR3 runs 14 residues. The CDR3 loop is CATGGTSGTNEQFF. The CDR3 bases are TGTGCCACCGGGGGGACTAGCGGGACCAATGAGCAGTTCTTC.

The sample holds a few counts of this clonotype. The gene calls are TRBV20-1 and TRBJ2-7; D ambiguous. This CDR3 comprises 12 residues. Germline CDR1 reads DFQATT; CDR2 reads SNEGSKA (reference sequence). With 6 bases removed from V and 5 bases from J, the gap between germline ends came to 14 bases. The CDR3, as DNA: TGCAGTGCCCACGACCGTAAGGACGAGCAGTACTTC. Amino acid sequence: CSAHDRKDEQYF.

This clonotype was seen a few times. V usage is TRBV7-9 and J usage is TRBJ2-3; TRBD2 might be the D (5 bases). The CDR3 runs to 13 residues. Trimming shortened V by 5 bases and J by 6 bases, and 12 bases separated the two germline ends. Germline loops: CDR1 SEHNR, CDR2 FQNEAQ (reference sequence). The CDR3 is CASSETITDTQYF. The DNA for the CDR3 is TGTGCCAGCAGCGAGACTATCACGGATACGCAGTATTTT.

This clonotype was detected many times. This chain uses TRBV9 with TRBJ2-1, with 9 bases aligning to TRBD2. Germline V gene lookup returns CDR1 SGDLS and CDR2 YYNGEE. The V and J ends lost 3 bases and 4 bases, in that order; junction bases with no gene match: 5. The CDR3 is made up of 15 amino acids. The CDR3 DNA reads as TGTGCCAGCAGCGGGCCTAGCGGGACTTACAATGAGCAGTTCTTC. Protein product: CASSGPSGTYNEQFF.

The chain uses TRBV12-3 or TRBV12-4 and TRBJ2-7, with TRBD1 matching over 8 bases. The CDR3 contains 18 residues. V was pared by 6 bases and J by 0 bases, with 16 bases of the junction left unmatched. As DNA, the CDR3 is TGTGCCAGCAGCCTTAGTGATTGGAGGGACAGGAGCTCCTACGAGCAGTACTTC. Residues: CASSLSDWRDRSSYEQYF.

This chain joins TRBV19 and TRBJ2-1; 11 positions agree with TRBD2. Germline CDR1 reads LNHDA; CDR2 reads SQIVND (reference sequence). V lost 1 base, J lost 4 bases, and 9 bases stayed unmatched. This CDR3 comprises 18 residues. The CDR3 DNA follows: TGTGCCAGTAGTATAGCTCGCCCTAGCGGGAGGAGGTACAATGAGCAGTTCTTC. Translation: CASSIARPSGRRYNEQFF.

The V and J genes are TRBV5-1 and TRBJ2-5; D is ambiguous. The CDR3 contains 11 residues. Germline lookup yields CDR1 SGHRS and CDR2 YFSETQ. Trimming shortened V by 0 bases and J by 5 bases, and 2 bases separated the two germline ends. The CDR3 bases are TGCGCCAGCAGCTTGGATGAGACCCAGTACTTC. Its translation is CASSLDETQYF.

This clonotype was seen a few times. The chain employs TRBV19 and TRBJ2-3, with D perhaps matching TRBD2 (5 bases). V shed 0 bases and J shed 2 bases, with 9 bases lying between them. The germline V gene has CDR1 LNHDA and CDR2 SQIVND (reference sequence). The CDR3 has 15 amino acids. In DNA form, the CDR3 reads TGTGCCAGTAGTATAGATCCGGGATTCACAGATACGCAGTATTTT. Protein product: CASSIDPGFTDTQYF.

J is TRBJ1-1 and V is TRBV12-3 or TRBV12-4, with a tentative D call TRBD1 (6 bases). This CDR3 has 15 residues. V shed 6 bases and J shed 6 bases, with 20 bases lying between them. Here the CDR3 DNA reads TGTGCCAGCAGCCCTCTAAATCGCAGGGGAGCTGAAGCTTTCTTT. It encodes CASSPLNRRGAEAFF.

This sequence joins TRBV6-5 and TRBJ2-7; 7 nucleotides match TRBD1. Germline lookup yields CDR1 MNHEY and CDR2 SVGAGI. Trimming at V came to 0 bases and at J to 2 bases, leaving 4 bases not matched to a gene. The length of the CDR3 is 15 residues. This CDR3 is CASSYSETGTYEQYF. The CDR3 bases are TGTGCCAGCAGTTACTCGGAGACAGGGACCTACGAGCAGTACTTC.